This TCR beta chain is from a study of response to subunit inactivated influenza vaccine. Whole-study results and caveats: The authors offered the suggestion that each seasonal influenza vaccination recruits few new T cells.

Germline V CDR1 and CDR2: SEHNR, FQNEAQ (reference sequence). V lost 4 bases to trimming and J lost 5 bases; unmatched junction nucleotides: 6. This CDR3 has 15 residues. This clonotype came up a few times. The antigen is undetermined. One entry per CDR3 protein results from TCRdb running MiXCR on the RT-PCR reads. The sample shows 250,000 to 350,000 distinct CDR3 sequences, over 20% of them seen only once. The sequence was obtained from a man between 50 and 70 years old who received an inactivated influenza vaccine. The rearrangement links TRBV7-9 to TRBJ1-4; 8 bases align to TRBD1. The material was PBMCs from blood, obtained 21 months after vaccination. The CDR3 loop reads CASSSSDRANEKLFF. CDR3 sequence (DNA): TGTGCCAGCAGCTCCTCGGACAGGGCAAATGAAAAACTGTTTTTT.